The T cell receptor beta chain described here comes from a study of T cell responses to AZD1222 COVID-19 vaccine. From germline, CDR1 is LGHDT and CDR2 YNNKEL (reference sequence). The CDR3 covers 15 residues. The germline V and J ends were trimmed by 4 bases and 0 bases, with 12 bases remaining between them. Generated by immunoSEQ multiplex PCR, the TCRdb table keeps only in-frame clones and is missing some. The table has roughly 120,000 clones, roughly nine tenths seen once; the top ten hold roughly 1.4%. The rearrangement links TRBV3-1 (or the pseudogene TRBV3-2) to TRBJ1-1; D is uncertain. The material was peripheral blood, obtained 28 days after the second AZD1222 dose. This receptor was identified in an adult who received the AZD1222 COVID-19 vaccine. CDR3 amino acids: CASSLSPGLNTEAFF. The CDR3 DNA reads TGTGCCAGCAGCCTCTCCCCTGGCTTGAACACTGAAGCTTTCTTT.